This TCR beta chain derives from a study of cytomegalovirus exposure and HLA in healthy donors (dated by TCRdb to the late 2010s). Regarding the research as a whole: In an earlier analysis of 587 of the donors, under 300 Gb of sequence data and 90 million to 120 million unique TCR beta sequences from 150 million to 200 million T cells were reported. An early release that covered several hundred HLA-typed donors contained approximately 300 gigabases of sequencing data and about 93 million unique TCR sequences. Of the 398 genotyped donors, over 70% fell in the genetic ancestry cluster associated with self-reported Caucasian donors. The study aimed to test whether signatures of past pathogen exposure could be identified by cataloging public T cell receptors. The study profiled the T cell repertoires of fewer than 850 subjects by immunosequencing and related them to cytomegalovirus serostatus. In addition to the first cohort of hundreds of subjects, a separate validation cohort of over 90 different subjects was used. To predict cytomegalovirus infection status, the study combined high-throughput TCR immunosequencing, statistical association of individual TCRs with disease status, and machine learning. To study patterns of TCR occurrence, a later analysis re-analyzed previously published TCR beta repertoires from around 670 donors and added high-resolution HLA genotyping. Rather than drawing on any new phenotypic data, the later analysis identified candidate immune exposures from TCR beta sequences and the way those sequences occurred across donors. In an earlier analysis of over 550 of the donors, high-throughput TCR beta sequencing was used to judge whether each TCR beta V gene segment behaved as functional or pseudogenic. Donor age, sex, ethnicity and CMV serostatus were compiled alongside the repertoire data. A later genetic analysis took genome-wide SNP genotypes for about 55% of the 666 donors and used that subset as a discovery cohort. Every repertoire in the discovery cohort had been generated on one and the same sequencing platform. Class I and class II HLA loci were covered by the typing at four-digit resolution. Typing coverage varied by locus: roughly 629-630 donors for A, B, C, DRB1 and DQB1; more than 500 for DQA1; approximately 570 for DPA1; 450 to 480 for DPB1. Roughly five DR-DQ haplotypes were treated as single units for association and clustering because of strong linkage in the cohort. Among roughly 400 genotyped donors of the cohort, an average of around 240,000 unique TCR beta nucleotide sequences was sequenced per donor, of which approximately 19% were non-productive.

In total, 630 or so healthy bone marrow donors made up the cohort. All cohort members were sampled while nominally healthy, although unrecorded immune exposures were likely present. The donor was CMV seropositive and belonged to the group of some 290 seropositive cohort members. A peripheral blood sample was provided by each donor, and peripheral blood mononuclear cells were used for TCR beta sequencing. The Qiagen DNeasy Blood Extraction Kit was used to extract genomic DNA from the blood cell samples. Library construction relied on the immunoSEQ multiplex PCR assay. The multiplex PCR relied on a mix of 60 forward primers for TCR Vbeta segments and 13 reverse primers for TCR Jbeta segments. The CDR3 region of rearranged TCR beta genes was amplified from genomic DNA with a multiplex PCR assay. The Illumina HiSeq System was used to sequence the amplified TCR beta libraries as 87-base-pair reads. In the source study's methods: Across the roughly 640 repertoires, a later analysis counted 60 million to 90 million unique TCR beta chains, roughly 11 million of which were shared by at least two donors. Raw reads were error-corrected and collapsed into unique sequences with a nearest-neighbor algorithm that merged closely related sequences to remove PCR and sequencing errors. CDR3 sequences were aligned to IMGT reference sequences to assign V, D and J gene segments. Each retained sequence needed at least a six-nucleotide match to both a V gene segment and a J gene segment. Rearrangements were called productive when the CDR3 lacked stop codons and stayed in frame with V and J; all others were non-productive. CDR3 was defined according to IMGT convention as the region running from the second conserved V-encoded cysteine to the conserved J-encoded phenylalanine. The earlier analysis of about 620 of the donors excluded sequences that lacked an unambiguous match to a single V gene segment. In an earlier analysis of approximately 550 of the donors, V segments were called functional above 56.7% productive rearrangements and were called segregating when the between-donor standard deviation exceeded 5%. A statistical classification framework was built for diagnosing cytomegalovirus status from the catalog of TCR beta chain sequences. In a later analysis, V and J genes were assigned by comparing TCR nucleotide sequences against IMGT/GENE-DB human TR gene sequences. The TCRdist pipeline was used in a later analysis to assign CDR3 sequences and most-parsimonious VDJ recombination scenarios. In a later analysis, each TCR beta chain was defined by its CDR3 amino acid sequence together with its V-gene family, and reads lacking a unique V-gene family were excluded. To address suspected cross-contamination and a sequencing artifact, a later analysis removed approximately 590 highly shared, low-generation-probability nucleotide sequences. In a later analysis, a clonal expansion index was calculated for each public chain from normalized within-repertoire ranks of inferred template counts. In a later analysis, generation probabilities were computed with a VDJ recombination model fitted to out-of-frame rearrangements, and the resulting probabilities were checked against IGoR. In a later analysis, hypergeometric tests were used to score TCR-TCR, TCR-HLA and TCR-CMV co-occurrence, with a repertoire-size bias correction applied to TCR pairs. To estimate false discovery rates, a later analysis permuted the HLA or CMV assignments 20 times. In a later analysis, co-occurring TCRs were grouped using DBSCAN, and TCRdist sequence similarity was added for clustering within HLA-allele-positive subsets. Repertoires with fewer than 30,000 or more than 120,000 public chains, plus five repertoires with anomalous nucleotide sharing, were excluded from co-occurrence clustering. TCRdb's version of the immuneACCESS table is confined to in-frame rearrangements and falls short of the full clone set. An unresolved V gene accounts for under half of the shortfall where checked; the remainder is of unknown origin. The V and J calls and clone size come from that table; D and trimming were worked out from the DNA. The sample table contains about 120,000 clones; only one count was recorded for around four fifths of them. The leading ten clones occupy about 29% of the sample.

In the case of this clone: Its antigen is unknown. No base-level quality is on record; no much larger clone is a single base apart.

V and J lose 1 base and 2 bases, and a span of 13 bases separates them. According to the germline V gene (reference sequence), CDR1 reads GTSNPN and CDR2 reads SVGIG. There are 15 amino acids in the CDR3, from cysteine to phenylalanine inclusive. The DNA shown is the 45-base CDR3, in frame from base 1. What the research found in general, with its limitations: Specific HLA alleles were associated with 18,000 or so TCR beta sequences at a false discovery rate of 0.05 in a later analysis. Three of the identified cytomegalovirus-associated TCR beta chains were confirmed in vitro to be specific for cytomegalovirus antigens. According to a later analysis, most CMV-associated TCR beta chains appeared to be HLA-restricted, and the HLA associations seemed to be driven largely by CMV exposure. In an earlier analysis of fewer than 700 of the donors, most TCR beta V segments appeared in productive rearrangements about 87% or about 30% of the time, broadly matching IMGT annotations. Cytomegalovirus status was reported to be diagnosed by the classifier with high specificity and sensitivity in both the original and validation cohorts. A later genetic analysis associated a missense DCLRE1C variant with V-gene and J-gene trimming of TCR beta chains, and an independent cohort replicated the association. In a later analysis, the rate of TCR association differed among HLA loci, with DRB1 alleles having the most associated TCRs and HLA-C alleles having the fewest. Several of the top co-occurrence clusters appeared to be linked to parvovirus B19, influenza, CMV and Epstein-Barr virus, according to a later analysis. The authors suggested that the approach could potentially be generalized to other disease states and immunological phenotypes. Some IMGT-functional V segments, including TRBV6-2 and TRBV6-3, could not be told apart with the 87-base-pair reads, so those segments were excluded. Roughly 15 rarely observed V segments, including chromosome 9 orphons, were excluded from the earlier analysis of several hundred of the donors because counts were too low. Assigning TCR associations to individual alleles was difficult when HLA alleles, especially DR and DQ, strongly co-occurred. Roughly uniform sequencing depth across donors was assumed in presence/absence analyses, although this assumption may not hold. The only immune exposure information available for the cohort was CMV serostatus. A further reported finding was that TCR beta sequences accurately predicted the HLA-A and HLA-B alleles for most subjects in the first cohort. The sequencing pipeline was judged likely to have produced a cluster of highly shared sequence variants as a technical artifact. Because HLA typing was missing for some donors at each locus, association tests included only the typed subset. A later analysis found that HLA-associated TCR beta chains were more clonally expanded and had lower generation probabilities than equally common non-associated chains. A later genetic analysis reported fewer N-insertions in productive TCRs among donors in an Asian-associated ancestry cluster than the roughly 700-donor mean. Linkage disequilibrium might explain the correlated functional status among segregating V segments, but an unknown experimental factor could not be ruled out. The cohort was sequenced for TCR beta chains only, and without alpha or paired-chain data the features that could be detected were limited. Most TCR sequences were seen in very few donors, while some public TCRs were found in many individuals. The study gave a list of 150 to 200 TCR beta chains associated with cytomegalovirus.

The material sequenced was PBMCs. The TCR comes from a man in his sixties in good health and CMV-seropositive. The sequence is built from TRBV30 and TRBJ2-3; tentative D gene TRBD1, with 5 bases matching. The CDR3 protein is CAWSGLGQNTDTQYF. Here is the DNA: TGTGCCTGGAGTGGATTGGGGCAGAACACAGATACGCAGTATTTT.